This T cell receptor beta chain was retrieved from a study of shared clonotypes between healthy human individuals. General observations from the study: Around 5% of naive CD4 clonotypes were common to a handful of donors. Sampling covered nothing but blood. Tissue TCR repertoires likely differ from those found in blood.

Deep-level running was used for the assay. Measured with immunoSEQ multiplex PCR; TCRdb has only the in-frame clones, and not every one. The repertoire has about 980,000 clones, less than 85% of them found once; the top ten carry over 1.3%. Many counts were recorded for this clone. The antigen is unknown. Trimming stripped 4 bases from V and 0 bases from J, with 14 bases between. The CDR3 length is 15 residues. The germline V gene encodes CDR1 SGHNT and CDR2 YYREEE (reference sequence). The TCR originated in a man between 18 and 35 years old in good health. V and J are TRBV5-4 and TRBJ2-7; no firm D call. The sequencing sample was made of memory CD4+ T cells sorted from blood. Subset given: CD45RA-negative fraction. CDR3 protein: CASSRGGPTSYEQYF. CDR3 bases: TGTGCCAGCAGCCGCGGCGGTCCCACCTCCTACGAGCAGTACTTC. Together with reference TRBV5-4 and TRBJ2-7, the CDR3 gives the full variable domain: ETGVTQSPTHLIKTRGQQVTLRCSSQSGHNTVSWYQQALGQGPQFIFQYYREEENGRGNFPPRFSGLQFPNYSSELNVNALELDDSALYLCASSRGGPTSYEQYFGPGTRLTVT.